One T cell receptor beta chain is described in this entry. The source of the sample is a study of cytomegalovirus exposure and HLA in healthy donors. 60 Vbeta and 13 Jbeta primers were used in PCR. Some clones are missing from TCRdb's copy, which holds only in-frame ones; the method was immunoSEQ multiplex PCR. The sample contains 150,000 or so clones, almost 80% of which appear only once. The sequence derives from a woman in her thirties or forties in good health and CMV-seropositive. Input material: PBMCs.

CDR3 residues: CASSPLTGMAPEAFF. The CDR3 nucleotides are TGCGCCAGCAGCCCCCTGACAGGTATGGCCCCTGAAGCTTTCTTT. The rearrangement links TRBV4-1 to TRBJ1-1; D may be TRBD1 (6 bases). Trimming cost V 4 bases and J 6 bases, with 18 bases left between them. CDR3 length: 15 amino acids. Germline V gives CDR1 MGHRA, CDR2 YSYEKL.